These 28 T cell receptor beta chains were sequenced from one sample in a study of blood T cell repertoires in COVID-19. The table came from immunoSEQ multiplex PCR; TCRdb's copy has only in-frame clones and leaves some out. Among about 190,000 clones listed, roughly four fifths were seen once. Source material: peripheral blood. The receptors shown here come from a woman in her thirties or forties with acute or convalescent COVID-19.

This clone was picked up one time. The chain carries TRBV5-1 and TRBJ1-6; unclear D gene. The CDR3 runs 15 residues. CDR1 is SGHRS, CDR2 YFSETQ, per germline. V shed 0 bases and J shed 8 bases, with 12 bases lying between them. This chain's CDR3 is CASSLEGGFDSPLHF. The CDR3 DNA is TGCGCCAGCAGCTTGGAGGGAGGTTTCGATTCACCCCTCCACTTT.

This sequence joins TRBV5-1 and TRBJ2-1, with 9 bases lining up with TRBD1. CDR1 is SGHRS and CDR2 is YFSETQ in the germline V gene. After removal of 5 bases from V and 7 bases from J, the junction contained 1 base not matched to a gene. This CDR3 is built from 12 residues. Here the CDR3 DNA reads TGCGCCAGCAGACAGGGGGCAAATGAGCAGTTCTTC. This translates into CASRQGANEQFF.

The chain carries TRBV5-4 and TRBJ2-1, with D tentatively TRBD2 (5 bases). Deletions cut 1 base from V and 0 bases from J, with 14 bases between. CDR1 is SGHNT and CDR2 is YYREEE in the germline V gene (reference sequence). This CDR3 has 17 residues. CDR3 DNA: TGTGCCAGCAGCTTGAGGCGGGCATACTCCTCCTACAATGAGCAGTTCTTC. Amino acids: CASSLRRAYSSYNEQFF.

This clone occurred once. This chain uses TRBV28 with TRBJ1-1, with a tentative D call TRBD1 (6 bases). This CDR3 contains 15 residues. Trimming took off 7 bases at V and 1 base at J, with 16 bases between the two ends. CDR1 is MDHEN and CDR2 is SYDVKM in the germline V gene. CDR3 sequence: CASIPRAGANTEAFF. In DNA, the CDR3 is TGTGCCAGCATCCCGAGGGCGGGGGCGAACACTGAAGCTTTCTTT.

The J gene is TRBJ1-3, the V gene TRBV6-5; D not resolved. There are 16 residues in the CDR3. The germline gives CDR1 MNHEY, CDR2 SVGAGI. V lost 2 bases to trimming and J lost 0 bases, with 11 bases between them. For the CDR3, the DNA is TGTGCCAGCAGTTACGAGGGCCTTATCTCTGGAAACACCATATATTTT. Translation gives CASSYEGLISGNTIYF.

The rearrangement uses TRBV7-6 and TRBJ2-6; 11 nucleotides agree with TRBD1. V shed 5 bases and J 0 bases; nucleotides not matched to a gene: 9. The CDR3 loop spans 19 amino acids. Per the germline V gene, CDR1 is SGHVS and CDR2 is FNYEAQ. The CDR3 loop is CASSPLFGTGGSGANVLTF. The CDR3 DNA reads as TGTGCCAGCAGCCCCCTATTTGGGACAGGGGGCTCTGGGGCCAACGTCCTGACTTTC.

This rearrangement joins TRBV7-2 to TRBJ2-5; weak D call: TRBD1 (5 bases). CDR1 is SGHTA, CDR2 FQGNSA, per germline. The CDR3 contains 13 residues. The V gene lost 3 bases and the J gene lost 2 bases, with 7 bases spanning the gap. CDR3 protein: CASSFDRQETQYF. The CDR3 DNA reads as TGTGCCAGCAGCTTTGACAGACAAGAGACCCAGTACTTC.

The chain employs TRBV2 and TRBJ2-7; 9 nucleotides align to TRBD2. CDR1 and CDR2 from the germline V gene are SNHLY and FYNNEI. The CDR3 totals 16 residues. V shed 1 base and J 4 bases; nucleotides not matched to a gene: 8. The CDR3 region is CASSEGSAGGRYEQYF. CDR3 bases: TGTGCCAGCAGTGAAGGCTCGGCGGGGGGGAGATACGAGCAGTACTTC.

This rearrangement joins TRBV5-6 to TRBJ2-1, with D tentatively TRBD1 (6 bases). In germline, CDR1 is SGHDT, CDR2 YYEEEE. Trimming took off 4 bases at V and 8 bases at J, with 7 bases between the two ends. The CDR3 has 11 amino acids. CDR3: CASSRTDEQFF. DNA for the CDR3: TGTGCCAGCAGCCGGACAGATGAGCAGTTCTTC.

CDR3 loop: CASSPMGQTGQPQHF. CDR3 nucleotides: TGTGCCAGCAGCCCAATGGGACAGACGGGGCAGCCCCAGCATTTT. V is TRBV6-5 and J is TRBJ1-5; TRBD1 matches at 7 bases. CDR1 is MNHEY, CDR2 SVGAGI, per germline. CDR3 length: 15 residues. J was trimmed by 7 bases and V by 6 bases; bases with no gene match: 12.

The V call is TRBV29-1, the J call TRBJ1-2; the D is unclear. CDR1 SQVTM and CDR2 ANQGSEA come from the germline V gene. The CDR3 extends over 13 amino acids. V was cut by 5 bases and J by 2 bases, with 12 bases left in between. The CDR3 coding sequence is TGCAGCGTTCGACTACCGTCCAACTATGGCTACACCTTC. The encoded protein is CSVRLPSNYGYTF. Full variable domain (missing parts from reference TRBV29-1 and TRBJ1-2): SAVISQKPSRDICQRGTSLTIQCQVDSQVTMMFWYRQQPGQSLTLIATANQGSEATYESGFVIDKFPISRPNLTFSTLTVSNMSPEDSSIYLCSVRLPSNYGYTFGSGTRLTVV.

This chain links TRBV2 with TRBJ2-2, with a weak D call TRBD2 (5 bases). The CDR3 is 13 amino acids. The germline V gene has CDR1 SNHLY and CDR2 FYNNEI. Trimming left V 4 bases short and J 4 bases short, with 7 bases between. CDR3 DNA: TGTGCCAGCAGTGTCGGGGTCACCGGGGAGCTGTTTTTT. It yields the protein CASSVGVTGELFF.

J is TRBJ1-5 and V is TRBV6-5; TRBD1 might be the D (5 bases). This CDR3 contains 13 residues. From germline, CDR1 is MNHEY and CDR2 SVGAGI. V was clipped by 5 bases and J by 5 bases, with 10 bases between them. CDR3 in amino acids: CASSRDFYQPQHF. CDR3 bases: TGTGCCAGCAGTCGGGACTTTTATCAGCCCCAGCATTTT.

The rearrangement joins TRBV6-5 to TRBJ1-2, with D perhaps TRBD1 (5 bases). Germline values: CDR1 MNHEY, CDR2 SVGAGI. V lost 4 bases, J lost 8 bases, and 20 bases lay in between. The CDR3 runs to 15 residues. The CDR3 protein is CASSSLYFSGGGYTF. The CDR3 DNA follows: TGTGCCAGCAGTTCACTCTACTTCAGTGGGGGGGGCTACACCTTC.

This clone appeared once. The V gene is TRBV6-5, the J gene TRBJ2-1; 9 nucleotides match TRBD2. J gave up 9 bases and V 2 bases, and 8 bases lay outside the gene matches. CDR1 MNHEY and CDR2 SVGAGI come from the germline V gene. The CDR3 totals 15 residues. The CDR3 here is CASSYQTSGESEQFF. In DNA, the CDR3 is TGTGCCAGCAGTTACCAGACTAGCGGAGAGTCTGAGCAGTTCTTC.

V and J are TRBV30 and TRBJ2-5; 13 nucleotides line up with TRBD2. The germline gives CDR1 GTSNPN, CDR2 SVGIG (reference sequence). The trim removed 3 bases at V and 4 bases at J, leaving 2 bases unmatched. The CDR3 has 14 residues. CDR3 in amino acids: CAWRLAGGSETQYF. The CDR3 coding sequence is TGTGCCTGGAGACTAGCGGGGGGGTCAGAGACCCAGTACTTC.

V is TRBV19 and J is TRBJ2-3; possibly TRBD1 for D (6 bases). Per germline, CDR1 LNHDA and CDR2 SQIVND (reference sequence). The CDR3 length is 14 residues. V lost 5 bases, J lost 8 bases, and 17 bases lay in between. CDR3 sequence (DNA): TGTGCCAGTAGTGTGATGTCAGGGGAAGGTACGCAGTATTTT. Its translation: CASSVMSGEGTQYF.

The chain is built from TRBV28 and TRBJ1-2; D gene uncertain. The V and J ends lost 4 bases and 4 bases respectively, with 13 bases between them. This CDR3 comprises 14 residues. The V gene's germline CDR1 is MDHEN and CDR2 SYDVKM. In DNA, the CDR3 is TGTGCCAGCAGTTACTCACCTCGTAGCTATGGCTACACCTTC. This sequence encodes CASSYSPRSYGYTF.

This clone was picked up one time. The chain couples TRBV4-1 to TRBJ2-5; 8 positions match TRBD2. This CDR3 is built from 15 residues. Trimming at V came to 0 bases and at J to 6 bases, leaving 6 bases not matched to a gene. Germline CDR1 MGHRA, CDR2 YSYEKL. CDR3 region: CASSQEGAGGKTQYF. The CDR3 DNA is TGCGCCAGCAGCCAAGAAGGGGCGGGAGGAAAGACCCAGTACTTC.

The chain combines TRBV18 with TRBJ2-7; perhaps TRBD1 as D (6 bases). V lost 4 bases to trimming and J lost 9 bases, with 19 bases between them. Germline CDR1 reads KGHSH; CDR2 reads LQKENI. The CDR3 totals 14 residues. This chain's CDR3 is CASSLQTGPTGQYF. The DNA of the CDR3 is TGTGCCAGCTCACTACAGACAGGACCGACAGGGCAGTACTTC.

The J gene is TRBJ2-7, the V gene TRBV21-1; the table names TRBD1, a call not compared with the DNA. TRBV21-1 is assigned pseudogene status. The CDR3 has 17 residues. CDR3 protein: CASSFREDRYPTYEQYF. The DNA for the CDR3 is TGTGCCAGCAGCTTTCGCGAGGACAGATACCCTACCTACGAGCAGTACTTC.

In the case of this clone: Given a much more abundant clone one base away, this may be a read error. The V gene is TRBV28, the J gene TRBJ2-2, with a possible D match to TRBD2 (5 bases). Trimming left V 4 bases short and J 7 bases short, with 13 bases between. Germline V gene lookup returns CDR1 MDHEN and CDR2 SYDVKM. CDR3 length: 14 residues. Written as DNA, the CDR3 is TGTGCCAGCAGTTCCAGGAGGCGCAACGGGGAGCTGTTTTTT. Its protein product is CASSSRRRNGELFF.

This sequence joins TRBV4-2 and TRBJ1-1; 8 bases line up with TRBD1. Germline V gene data show CDR1 as LGHNA and CDR2 as YNFKEQ. With 3 bases clipped from V and 1 base from J, the junction kept 7 bases outside the gene matches. CDR3 size: 16 residues. CDR3 in amino acids: CASSHETGGGNTEAFF. In DNA, the CDR3 is TGTGCCAGCAGCCATGAAACAGGGGGAGGGAACACTGAAGCTTTCTTT.

The chain combines TRBV2 with TRBJ2-2; D is uncertain. This CDR3 comprises 15 residues. Per the germline V gene, CDR1 is SNHLY and CDR2 is FYNNEI. V was pared by 6 bases and J by 2 bases, with 13 bases between. The CDR3 reads CASRVLLPNTGELFF. The DNA for the CDR3 is TGTGCCAGCAGAGTACTACTGCCCAACACCGGGGAGCTGTTTTTT.

This clone has more than one count but fewer than ten. CDR3 bases: TGTGCCAGCAGTTCCGAGAATCAGCCCCAGCATTTT. This translates into CASSSENQPQHF. This rearrangement joins TRBV28 to TRBJ1-5; no clear D gene. V lost 4 bases to trimming and J lost 4 bases, with 5 bases between them. CDR1 is MDHEN and CDR2 is SYDVKM in the germline V gene. CDR3 size: 12 residues.

The V call is TRBV7-2, the J call TRBJ2-3; 8 nucleotides match TRBD1. Germline V lookup: CDR1 SGHTA, CDR2 FQGNSA. Losses at the gene ends were 4 bases for V and 3 bases for J; bases not matched to a gene: 9. The CDR3 has 16 amino acids. This CDR3 reads CASSSHRGDRTDTQYF. The CDR3 nucleotides are TGTGCCAGCAGCTCCCACAGGGGGGACCGTACAGATACGCAGTATTTT.

The chain employs TRBV11-2 and TRBJ2-7, with 10 bases matching TRBD2. The CDR3 loop spans 16 amino acids. After removal of 1 base from V and 6 bases from J, the junction contained 9 bases not matched to a gene. The germline V gene has CDR1 SGHAT and CDR2 FQNNGV. The CDR3, as DNA: TGTGCCAGCAGCTTAGGCCCCCAGCGGGGGGGCGGCGAGCAGTACTTC. Its translation is CASSLGPQRGGGEQYF.

The chain couples TRBV3-1 (or the pseudogene TRBV3-2) to TRBJ2-7, with 7 bases matching TRBD1. The junction had 13 bases not matched to a gene; V was cut back by 4 bases and J by 4 bases. Germline V CDR1 and CDR2: LGHDT, YNNKEL (reference sequence). The CDR3 contains 16 residues. CDR3 sequence (DNA): TGTGCCAGCAGCCTGACACTTGGACAGGTCACTTACGAGCAGTACTTC. Translated: CASSLTLGQVTYEQYF.